What follows are 18 T cell receptor beta chains derived from one specimen sequenced in a study of metastatic and nonmetastatic thyroid tumors. TCRdb reprocessed the PCR reads using MiXCR. There are approximately 6,000 clones in the sample; more than 30% occur only once, and 42% lies in the top ten. Prior to thyroid surgery, none of the patients had received any treatment. Specimen: tumor tissue. The source of these receptors is a female donor with papillary thyroid cancer or a benign thyroid nodule (not recorded which). Some clones in this sample may be carry-over from other donors' samples.

V and J are TRBV5-1 and TRBJ2-1, with 8 bases fitting TRBD1. Unmatched junction bases numbered 8, after V lost 3 bases and J lost 3 bases. Germline CDR1 is SGHRS and CDR2 is YFSETQ. The CDR3 runs to 16 residues. The DNA of the CDR3 is TGCGCCAGCAGCTCGCTGCAGGGGGCTGACTACAATGAGCAGTTCTTC. This codes for CASSSLQGADYNEQFF.

The chain uses TRBV20-1 and TRBJ1-2, with TRBD1 identical over 7 bases. J lost 6 bases, V lost 3 bases, and 1 base had no gene match. The germline CDR1 and CDR2 sequences are DFQATT and SNEGSKA (reference sequence). The CDR3 is 11 residues long. The CDR3 region has the DNA TGCAGTGCTAGGACAGGGAATGGCTACACCTTC. It translates to CSARTGNGYTF.

The V gene is TRBV3-1, the J gene TRBJ1-2; 10 bases match TRBD1. CDR1 is LGHDT, CDR2 YNNKEL, per germline (reference sequence). Losses at the gene ends were 0 bases for V and 8 bases for J; bases not matched to a gene: 9. This CDR3 has 16 residues. This CDR3 is CASSQEGQGRIWGYTF. DNA for the CDR3: TGTGCCAGCAGCCAAGAGGGACAGGGGAGGATCTGGGGCTACACCTTC.

The V call is TRBV20-1, the J call TRBJ2-7; D may be TRBD1 or TRBD2 (5 bases each). This CDR3 comprises 14 residues. V lost 5 bases and J 2 bases, leaving 16 bases between the germline ends. Germline V gene lookup returns CDR1 DFQATT and CDR2 SNEGSKA (reference sequence). The DNA of the CDR3 is TGCAGTGCTCCATCGGGACGCCTCGCCTACGAGCAGTACTTC. It yields the protein CSAPSGRLAYEQYF.

By its share, this clone is large. J is TRBJ1-1 and V is TRBV6-1, with 7 bases aligning to TRBD1. From germline, CDR1 is MNHNS and CDR2 SASEGT. J gave up 6 bases and V 2 bases, and 6 bases lay outside the gene matches. The length of the CDR3 is 14 residues. CDR3: CASSEQGQTPEAFF. The CDR3 DNA reads as TGTGCCAGCAGTGAACAGGGACAGACTCCTGAAGCTTTCTTT.

The J gene is TRBJ1-6, the V gene TRBV6-1; no clear D gene. Looked up from germline, CDR1 is MNHNS and CDR2 is SASEGT. This CDR3 contains 11 residues. Deletions cut 8 bases from V and 10 bases from J, with 9 bases between. In DNA form, the CDR3 reads TGTGCCAGCCAGGTGAAATCACCCCTCCACTTT. Protein sequence: CASQVKSPLHF.

By its share, this clone is medium-sized. The chain couples TRBV30 to TRBJ2-1; tentative D call: TRBD2 (6 bases). The germline V gene encodes CDR1 GTSNPN and CDR2 SVGIG (reference sequence). The ends were cut back, 4 bases at V and 4 bases at J, with 17 bases in the middle. This CDR3 has 15 residues. Written as DNA, the CDR3 is TGTGCCTGGAAGTCAACGGGAGACTTTTACAATGAGCAGTTCTTC. It translates to CAWKSTGDFYNEQFF.

The table lists this clone with a few counts. The chain couples TRBV12-5 to TRBJ2-5; tentatively, D is TRBD1 or TRBD2 (6 bases each). Germline V lookup: CDR1 LGHNT, CDR2 FRNRAP. V lost 11 bases and J 0 bases, leaving 16 bases between the germline ends. The CDR3 length is 14 residues. CDR3 nucleotide sequence: TGTGCTGGGCTCGGGGGCCGTGACCAAGAGACCCAGTACTTC. This encodes CAGLGGRDQETQYF.

This clone was observed many times. The CDR3 nucleotides are TGTGCCAGCAGCTTACAGGGGGGCACTGAAGCTTTCTTT. As protein: CASSLQGGTEAFF. The rearrangement joins TRBV11-2 to TRBJ1-1; TRBD1 aligns across 7 bases. Germline assignment: CDR1 SGHAT and CDR2 FQNNGV. This CDR3 comprises 13 residues. V lost 2 bases to trimming and J lost 4 bases; unmatched junction nucleotides: 1.

By share of the sample, this clone is medium-sized. The CDR3 DNA reads TGTGCCAGCAGTTTACTGCCGTCCTACGAGCAGTACTTC. Translation gives CASSLLPSYEQYF. The V call is TRBV28, the J call TRBJ2-7; no reliable D call. Between the trimmed V and J ends, which lost 2 bases and 1 base, there was a span of 6 bases. The CDR3 totals 13 residues. Germline V gene sequence: CDR1 MDHEN, CDR2 SYDVKM.

This clone was found a few times. The genes are TRBV6-2 or TRBV6-3 and TRBJ1-1, with 7 nucleotides matching TRBD1. Germline CDR1 and CDR2: MNHEY and SVGEGT. The CDR3 has 12 amino acids. V shed 5 bases, J shed 10 bases, and the junction held 7 bases outside the gene matches. CDR3 in amino acids: CASSGTVEGAFF. In nucleotides, the CDR3 is TGTGCCAGCAGTGGGACAGTAGAGGGAGCTTTCTTT.

This clone was seen at least ten times. Other DNA sequences from this sample encode an identical CDR3 as well. This rearrangement joins TRBV5-4 to TRBJ2-2, with 8 bases lining up with TRBD1. V gave up 3 bases and J gave up 5 bases; unmatched junction bases: 6. The germline gives CDR1 SGHNT, CDR2 YYREEE (reference sequence). CDR3 length: 15 residues. The CDR3 reads CASSSDRGKTGELFF. The DNA of the CDR3 is TGTGCCAGCAGCTCTGACAGGGGAAAGACCGGGGAGCTGTTTTTT.

This clone is labeled medium-sized. The genes are TRBV6-1 and TRBJ2-3; 13 bases match TRBD2. Losses at the gene ends were 7 bases for V and 2 bases for J; bases not matched to a gene: 6. From germline, CDR1 is MNHNS and CDR2 SASEGT. There are 16 residues in the CDR3. The chain's CDR3 is CASIILAGGYTDTQYF. The CDR3 region has the DNA TGTGCCAGCATCATACTAGCGGGGGGGTACACAGATACGCAGTATTTT.

The chain has TRBV4-3 and TRBJ2-7; D might be TRBD2 (6 bases). V was trimmed by 4 bases and J by 0 bases, leaving 10 bases between them. Germline CDR1 and CDR2: LGHNA and YSLEER. The CDR3 loop spans 14 amino acids. CDR3 bases: TGCGCCAGCAGCCGCGGGGCCTACTCCTACGAGCAGTACTTC. Its translation is CASSRGAYSYEQYF.

This clone was counted a few times. The chain recombines TRBV15 with TRBJ2-5, with 7 bases identical to TRBD1. The junction had 14 bases not matched to a gene; V was cut back by 8 bases and J by 5 bases. This CDR3 comprises 15 residues. Germline V lookup: CDR1 LNHNV, CDR2 YYDKDF (reference sequence). The CDR3 reads CATHDPARGWETQYF. In DNA form, the CDR3 reads TGTGCCACCCACGACCCGGCCAGGGGGTGGGAGACCCAGTACTTC.

The V and J genes are TRBV5-5 and TRBJ2-2; D may correspond to TRBD1 or TRBD2 (6 bases each). This CDR3 has 15 residues. The V gene lost 0 bases and the J gene lost 7 bases, with 13 bases spanning the gap. Germline CDR1 SGHKS, CDR2 YYEKEE (reference sequence). CDR3 nucleotides: TGTGCCAGCAGCTTGGGATGGGGGGCAGGCGGGGAGCTGTTTTTT. Protein sequence: CASSLGWGAGGELFF.

Regarding this clone: Here the CDR3 omits its conserved ending phenylalanine or tryptophan, so a read error is the likely source. The chain is built from TRBV6-1 and TRBJ2-7; TRBD2 agrees at 9 bases. The CDR3 totals 15 residues. V lost 1 base to trimming and J lost 5 bases; unmatched junction nucleotides: 6. Germline assignment: CDR1 MNHNS and CDR2 SASEGT. The CDR3 reads CASSEDAGGFNEQYL. CDR3 sequence (DNA): TGTGCCAGCAGTGAAGATGCGGGAGGGTTTAACGAGCAGTACTTA.

This clone has ten or more counts. The rearrangement links TRBV7-9 to TRBJ2-2, with D unresolved. V was clipped by 2 bases and J by 3 bases, with 4 bases between them. The CDR3 covers 13 residues. Germline V CDR1 and CDR2: SEHNR, FQNEAQ (reference sequence). The CDR3, as DNA: TGTGCCAGCAGCTTACTGCACACCGGGGAGCTGTTTTTT. Translating gives CASSLLHTGELFF.